The sequence of this T cell receptor beta chain was determined in a study of graft-versus-host responses after intestinal transplantation. Study summary: Multivisceral, liver-intestinal, or isolated intestinal transplants were given to recipients. Each patient got anti-thymocyte globulin induction, then tacrolimus and steroids for roughly 3 years.

Findings and caveats of the study: Patients who carried graft-donor T cell macrochimerism also had high graft-versus-host to host-versus-graft clonal ratios in their allografts. Association was observed between peak circulating GvH clone levels and early post-transplant HvG declines.

V was clipped by 1 base and J by 4 bases, with 11 bases between them. The germline CDR1 and CDR2 sequences are SGHTA and FQGNSA. This CDR3 has 14 amino acids. A remark on this clone: Its matching antigen is unknown.

Here immunoSEQ multiplex PCR was the method, and the copy in TCRdb shows in-frame clones only, minus some. The table shows about 39,000 clones, with roughly 93% occurring only once. The specimen was unstimulated CD8+ T cells sorted from spleen or lymph node cells, collected before transplant. The rearrangement links TRBV7-2 to TRBJ2-7; a weak D match, TRBD1 (7 bases). This TCR was sampled from a human donor who was the organ donor for an intestinal transplant. The CDR3 protein is CASSLGQGGYEQYF. The CDR3 DNA reads as TGTGCCAGCAGCTTAGGGCAGGGGGGTTACGAGCAGTACTTC.